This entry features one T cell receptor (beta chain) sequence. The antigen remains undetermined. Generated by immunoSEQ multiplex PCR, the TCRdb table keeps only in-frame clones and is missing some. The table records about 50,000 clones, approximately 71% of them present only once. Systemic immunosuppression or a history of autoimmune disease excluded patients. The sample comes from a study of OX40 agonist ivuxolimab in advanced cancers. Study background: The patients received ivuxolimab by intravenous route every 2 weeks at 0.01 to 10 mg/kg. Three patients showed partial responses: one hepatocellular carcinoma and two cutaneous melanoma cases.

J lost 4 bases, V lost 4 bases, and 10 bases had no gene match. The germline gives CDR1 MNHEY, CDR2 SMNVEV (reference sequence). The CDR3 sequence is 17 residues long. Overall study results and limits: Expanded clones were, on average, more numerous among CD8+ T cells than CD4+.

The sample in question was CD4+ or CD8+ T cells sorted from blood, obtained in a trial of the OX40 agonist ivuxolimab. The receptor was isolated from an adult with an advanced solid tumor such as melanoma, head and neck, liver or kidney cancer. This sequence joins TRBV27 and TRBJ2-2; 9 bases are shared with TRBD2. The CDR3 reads CASSSPLAGVGTGELFF. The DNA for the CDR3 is TGTGCCAGCAGTTCCCCTTTAGCGGGAGTGGGCACCGGGGAGCTGTTTTTT.